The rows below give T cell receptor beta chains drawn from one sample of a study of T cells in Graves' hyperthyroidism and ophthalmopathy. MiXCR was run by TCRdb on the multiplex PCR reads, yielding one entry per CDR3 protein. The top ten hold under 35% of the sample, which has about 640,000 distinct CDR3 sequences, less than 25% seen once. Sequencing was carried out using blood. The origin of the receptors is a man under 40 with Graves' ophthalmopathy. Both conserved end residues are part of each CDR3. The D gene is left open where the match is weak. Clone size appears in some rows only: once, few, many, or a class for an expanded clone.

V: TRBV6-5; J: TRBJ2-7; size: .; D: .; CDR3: CASSYSNLHGTYEQYF; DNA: TGTGCCAGCAGTTACTCGAATTTGCATGGAACCTACGAGCAGTACTTC
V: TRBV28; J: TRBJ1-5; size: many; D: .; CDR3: CASIGHLNQPQHF; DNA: TGTGCCAGCATTGGTCACCTCAATCAGCCCCAGCATTTT
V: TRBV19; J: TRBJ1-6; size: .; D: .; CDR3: CASSEDTYNSPLHF; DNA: TGTGCCAGTAGTGAGGACACTTATAATTCACCCCTCCACTTT
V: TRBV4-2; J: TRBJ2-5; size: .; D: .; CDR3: CASSQEGAGSHETQYF; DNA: TGTGCCAGCAGCCAAGAAGGAGCTGGGTCACACGAGACCCAGTACTTC
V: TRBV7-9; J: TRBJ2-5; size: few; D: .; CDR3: CASSLLAKETQYF; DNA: TGTGCCAGCAGCTTACTCGCTAAGGAGACCCAGTACTTC
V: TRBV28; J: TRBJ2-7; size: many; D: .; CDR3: CASSSGAIVDEQYF; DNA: TGTGCCAGCAGTTCGGGGGCCATAGTGGACGAGCAGTACTTC
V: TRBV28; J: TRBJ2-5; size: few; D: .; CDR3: CASSAGPPGTQYF; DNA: TGTGCCAGCAGTGCGGGACCGCCAGGGACCCAGTACTTC
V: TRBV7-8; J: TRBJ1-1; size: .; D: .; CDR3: CASSPGLITEAFF; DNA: TGTGCCAGCAGCCCCGGACTGATCACTGAAGCTTTCTTT
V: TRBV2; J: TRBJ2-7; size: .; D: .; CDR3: CASSVGAWDEQYF; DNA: TGTGCCAGCAGTGTAGGAGCCTGGGACGAGCAGTACTTC
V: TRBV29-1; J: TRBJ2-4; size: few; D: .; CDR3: CSSSDGNIQYF; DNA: TGCAGCTCGAGCGATGGTAACATTCAGTACTTC
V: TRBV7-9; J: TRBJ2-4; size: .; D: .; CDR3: CASSFRAENIQYF; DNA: TGTGCCAGCAGCTTCAGGGCGGAAAACATTCAGTACTTC
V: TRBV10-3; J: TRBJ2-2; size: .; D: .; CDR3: CAISAVQRPNTGELFF; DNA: TGTGCCATCAGTGCAGTTCAGCGCCCGAACACCGGGGAGCTGTTTTTT
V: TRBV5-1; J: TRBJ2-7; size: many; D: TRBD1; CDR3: CASRPPGTGPYEQYF; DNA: TGCGCCAGCAGGCCTCCAGGGACAGGACCCTACGAGCAGTACTTC
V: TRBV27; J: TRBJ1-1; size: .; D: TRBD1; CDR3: CASSETGREPEAFF; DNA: TGTGCCAGCAGTGAGACAGGGAGAGAACCTGAAGCTTTCTTT
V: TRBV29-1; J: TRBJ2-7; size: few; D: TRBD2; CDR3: CSVEERGSGSYEQYF; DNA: TGCAGCGTTGAAGAGCGGGGGAGCGGCTCCTACGAGCAGTACTTC
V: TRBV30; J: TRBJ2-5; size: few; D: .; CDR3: CAWSPGTGRGETQYF; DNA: TGTGCCTGGAGTCCCGGGACGGGACGAGGAGAGACCCAGTACTTC
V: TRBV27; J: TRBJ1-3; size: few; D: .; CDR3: CASSSRTGSGNTIYF; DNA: TGTGCCAGCAGTTCCCGGACGGGCTCTGGAAACACCATATATTTT
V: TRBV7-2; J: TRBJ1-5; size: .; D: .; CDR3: CASSSGQSPFSPQHF; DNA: TGTGCCAGCAGCTCAGGACAATCCCCGTTTTCGCCCCAGCATTTT